Following are 3 T cell receptor beta chains from one sample sequenced in a study of T cell responses to AZD1222 COVID-19 vaccine. TCRdb's table, derived via immunoSEQ multiplex PCR, lists solely in-frame clones and lacks some. The table shows 170,000 or so clones, with about nine tenths occurring only once. The material sequenced was peripheral blood, taken on day 0 of AZD1222 vaccination. The source is an adult in good health.

The chain recombines TRBV5-1 with TRBJ2-1; possible D gene TRBD2, 6 bases. CDR3 length: 16 residues. CDR1 SGHRS and CDR2 YFSETQ come from the germline V gene. Between the trimmed V and J ends, which lost 3 bases and 0 bases, there was a span of 13 bases. This CDR3 reads CASSWGDSSSYNEQFF. The CDR3 DNA follows: TGCGCCAGCAGCTGGGGGGACTCCAGCTCCTACAATGAGCAGTTCTTC.

The chain carries TRBV25-1 and TRBJ1-6; D perhaps matches TRBD1 (6 bases). The CDR3 spans 14 residues. The V and J ends lost 6 bases and 5 bases respectively, with 11 bases between them. The germline V gene encodes CDR1 MGHDK and CDR2 SYGVNS. CDR3 DNA sequence: TGTGCCAGCAGCAACAGGGCCGATAATTCACCCCTCCACTTT. Amino acids: CASSNRADNSPLHF.

A single count supports this clone. The chain combines TRBV5-1 with TRBJ2-7; 7 bases are a match to TRBD1. The CDR3 is 15 amino acids. Germline V gene sequence: CDR1 SGHRS, CDR2 YFSETQ. The V gene end was trimmed by 8 bases and the J gene end by 0 bases; junction bases not matched to a gene: 11. The CDR3: CASNKDRDSSYEQYF. CDR3 in DNA: TGCGCCAGTAACAAGGATCGGGACAGCTCCTACGAGCAGTACTTC.